This TCR beta chain was profiled in a study of cytomegalovirus exposure and HLA in healthy donors. This clone was seen a single time. V lost 5 bases to trimming and J lost 2 bases, with 9 bases between them. The CDR3 loop spans 13 amino acids. Germline CDR1 reads SGHDN; CDR2 reads FVKESK. Only in-frame clones appear in the TCRdb table, and some are missing; sequencing was by immunoSEQ multiplex PCR. Seen here are about 160,000 clones, approximately 96% observed once, and the top ten hold about 0.94%. The chain uses TRBV14 and TRBJ1-1; no definite D call. The sequence was collected from a young woman in good health and CMV-seronegative. The source material was PBMCs. The CDR3 here is CASSVQRNTEAFF. Written as DNA, the CDR3 is TGTGCCAGCAGCGTACAGAGAAACACTGAAGCTTTCTTT.